A single sample is the source of the 4 T cell receptor beta chains below, sequenced in a study of T cell changes during pregnancy in multiple sclerosis. Data came from immunoSEQ multiplex PCR; TCRdb stores just in-frame clones and leaves some out. The sample gives 50,000 to 65,000 clones, less than 95% of which show up once; almost 6.5% is in the top ten. Specimen: peripheral blood, collected in the third trimester of pregnancy. The receptor set was obtained from a female donor in good health, enrolled as a control in a pregnancy study.

The chain links TRBV13 to TRBJ2-1; TRBD2 aligns across 7 bases. Per germline, CDR1 PRHDT and CDR2 FYEKMQ (reference sequence). This CDR3 comprises 13 residues. V lost 3 bases and J lost 7; bases outside the gene matches: 3. CDR3 loop: CASSFLGGNEQFF. In DNA, the CDR3 is TGTGCCAGCAGCTTTCTGGGGGGGAATGAGCAGTTCTTC.

The chain recombines TRBV25-1 with TRBJ1-5; D not certain. Trimming removed 1 base at V and 1 base at J, with 5 bases between. The CDR3 has 14 residues. Germline V gene sequence: CDR1 MGHDK, CDR2 SYGVNS. CDR3 sequence: CASSEFGSNQPQHF. CDR3 sequence (DNA): TGTGCCAGCAGTGAATTCGGGAGCAATCAGCCCCAGCATTTT. Using reference TRBV25-1 and TRBJ1-5 for the parts outside the CDR3, the full variable domain is EADIYQTPRYLVIGTGKKITLECSQTMGHDKMYWYQQDPGMELHLIHYSYGVNSTEKGDLSSESTVSRIRTEHFPLTLESARPSHTSQYLCASSEFGSNQPQHFGDGTRLSIL.

The chain links TRBV5-3 to TRBJ2-7; no clear D gene. TRBV5-3 qualifies as an ORF whose function is uncertain. Trimming took off 2 bases at V and 5 bases at J, with 2 bases between the two ends. This CDR3 is built from 10 residues. The CDR3 nucleotides read TGTGCCAGAAGCTTCGACGAGCAGTACTTC. This sequence encodes CARSFDEQYF.

The J gene is TRBJ2-4, the V gene TRBV10-2, with TRBD2 matching 7 bases. V was clipped by 2 bases and J by 4 bases; unmatched bases: 11. The germline gives CDR1 WSHSY, CDR2 SAAADI. The CDR3 is made up of 17 amino acids. CDR3 protein: CASSEGPAGNSKNIQYF. CDR3 in DNA: TGCGCCAGCAGTGAGGGCCCAGCGGGGAACTCTAAAAACATTCAGTACTTC.